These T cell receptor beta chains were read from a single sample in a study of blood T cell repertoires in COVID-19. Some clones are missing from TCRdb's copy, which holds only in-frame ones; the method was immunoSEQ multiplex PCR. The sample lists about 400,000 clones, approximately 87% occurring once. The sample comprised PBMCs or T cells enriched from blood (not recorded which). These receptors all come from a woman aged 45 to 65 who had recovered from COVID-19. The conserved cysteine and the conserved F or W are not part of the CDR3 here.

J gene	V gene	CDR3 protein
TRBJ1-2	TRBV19	ASSPPGNGYT
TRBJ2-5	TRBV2	ASSQAGAARETQY
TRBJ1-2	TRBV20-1	SASTGTKGGNGYT
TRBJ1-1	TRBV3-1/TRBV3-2	ASSQATGVNTEAF
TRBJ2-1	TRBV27	ASSLKTWSGNEQF
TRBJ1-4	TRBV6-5	ASARGTGANEKLF
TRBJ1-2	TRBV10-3	AISDSVGTVDGYT
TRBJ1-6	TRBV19	ASSSGTVDNSPLH
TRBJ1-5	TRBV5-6	ASSLWAGGAGQPQH
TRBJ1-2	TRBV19	ASSPTGTIGYT
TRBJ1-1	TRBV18	ASSAGTNTEAF
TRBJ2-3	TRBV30	AWTPGTRRVEDTQY
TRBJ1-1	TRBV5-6	ASSLGGPTEAF
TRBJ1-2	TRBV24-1	ATSDRQGRDGYT
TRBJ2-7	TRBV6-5	ASGGQAYEQY
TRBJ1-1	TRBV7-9	ASSMDISNTEAF